Listed here is a single T cell receptor beta chain. Its antigen is currently unknown. This sample was included in a study of CD8 T cells in ankylosing spondylitis. Study conclusions and caveats: Reportedly, significant enrichment of disease-linked clones occurred in matched ankylosing spondylitis synovial fluid. Clones linked to the disease showed a CD8+ phenotype. They occurred at relatively low frequencies in peripheral blood.

MiXCR, run by TCRdb on the 5' RACE reads, gives a single entry per CDR3 protein. Among some 240,000 distinct CDR3 sequences listed, 20% to 30% were seen once. Germline V CDR1 and CDR2: DFQATT, SNEGSKA (reference sequence). This CDR3 is 15 amino acids long. The V and J ends lost 3 bases and 2 bases respectively, with 17 bases between them. V and J are TRBV20-1 and TRBJ2-7; no clear D. This receptor was taken from a male donor with ankylosing spondylitis or in good health (not recorded which). The specimen sequenced was blood, either unsorted or a sorted T cell fraction (not recorded which). The CDR3 reads CSASLPVVGTYEQYF. CDR3 nucleotides: TGCAGTGCTAGCCTACCTGTTGTCGGCACCTACGAGCAGTACTTC.